The T cell receptor (beta chain) under discussion was sequenced for a study of blood T cell repertoires in COVID-19. Here immunoSEQ multiplex PCR was the method, and the copy in TCRdb shows in-frame clones only, minus some. The repertoire holds nearly 85,000 clones, with over 70% as singletons. Germline CDR1 KGHSH, CDR2 LQKENI. After removal of 0 bases from V and 7 bases from J, the junction contained 6 bases not matched to a gene. This CDR3 is built from 14 residues. The material sequenced was peripheral blood. This TCR derives from a woman aged 60-75 years with acute or convalescent COVID-19. V usage is TRBV18 and J usage is TRBJ2-7; TRBD2 matches at 7 bases. In DNA, the CDR3 is TGTGCCAGCTCACCACCGTCTCTAGCGGAGGAGCAGTACTTC. Translated, it gives CASSPPSLAEEQYF.